The 8 T cell receptor beta chains below come from one sample, sequenced in a study of control samples from healthy donors and cancer patients. The data were produced by immunoSEQ multiplex PCR, yet TCRdb's version contains in-frame clones alone and is incomplete. The sample lists about 130,000 clones; approximately 90% were seen once. The sample comprised blood. The receptor set was obtained from a man aged 18 to 35 in good health.

For this clone: The sample holds other DNA sequences that translate to the same CDR3. The CDR3 sequence: CASSITGGSYEQYF. The CDR3, as DNA: TGTGCCAGTAGTATCACCGGGGGGTCCTACGAGCAGTACTTC. The chain recombines TRBV19 with TRBJ2-7; TRBD2 matches at 7 bases. With V trimmed by 3 bases and J by 1 base, 3 bases remained unmatched. Looked up from germline, CDR1 is LNHDA and CDR2 is SQIVND (reference sequence). The CDR3 has 14 residues.

This chain joins TRBV6-5 and TRBJ1-2, with D possibly TRBD1 on 5 matching bases. The germline V gene has CDR1 MNHEY and CDR2 SVGAGI. Between the trimmed V and J ends, which lost 0 bases and 2 bases, there was a span of 7 bases. The CDR3 is 14 amino acids. DNA of the CDR3: TGTGCCAGCAGTTACTCGGGGGGGAACTATGGCTACACCTTC. The encoded protein is CASSYSGGNYGYTF.

The chain has TRBV29-1 and TRBJ1-2, with unresolved D. CDR1 SQVTM and CDR2 ANQGSEA come from the germline V gene. The CDR3 is 11 amino acids. V lost 6 bases and J lost 4, with 9 bases in between. The DNA of the CDR3 is TGCAGCGTCCAAGAGGGCTATGGCTACACCTTC. It specifies CSVQEGYGYTF.

The J gene is TRBJ1-2, the V gene TRBV2; 11 nucleotides line up with TRBD1. V was clipped by 10 bases and J by 4 bases; unmatched bases: 5. The CDR3 has 13 amino acids. The germline V gene has CDR1 SNHLY and CDR2 FYNNEI. The CDR3 sequence is CATSGQGVYGYTF. Written as DNA, the CDR3 is TGTGCCACCTCGGGACAGGGGGTCTATGGCTACACCTTC.

The table lists this clone with a count of one. This sequence joins TRBV9 and TRBJ1-1; possibly TRBD1 for D (6 bases). Trimming cost V 0 bases and J 1 base, with 16 bases left between them. CDR1 SGDLS and CDR2 YYNGEE come from the germline V gene. The CDR3 covers 17 residues. The CDR3 loop reads CASSVGSGALSNTEAFF. The CDR3 bases are TGTGCCAGCAGCGTAGGTTCAGGGGCGTTGTCGAACACTGAAGCTTTCTTT. Using reference TRBV9 and TRBJ1-1 for the parts outside the CDR3, the full variable domain is DSGVTQTPKHLITATGQRVTLRCSPRSGDLSVYWYQQSLDQGLQFLIQYYNGEERAKGNILERFSAQQFPDLHSELNLSSLELGDSALYFCASSVGSGALSNTEAFFGQGTRLTVV.

This clone occurred a few times. Within the sample, other DNA sequences also encode this same CDR3. In DNA form, the CDR3 reads TGTGCCTCCTTCGCGGGGGAAAAACTGTTTTTT. Translating gives CASFAGEKLFF. The V call is TRBV19, the J call TRBJ1-4; the D is unclear. Germline V gene data show CDR1 as LNHDA and CDR2 as SQIVND (reference sequence). The CDR3 contains 11 residues. Trimming removed 11 bases at V and 8 bases at J, with 12 bases between.

The rearrangement links TRBV30 to TRBJ2-7; maybe TRBD1 (6 bases). The CDR3 sequence is 13 residues long. CDR1 GTSNPN and CDR2 SVGIG come from the germline V gene (reference sequence). The V and J ends lost 3 bases and 3 bases respectively, with 12 bases between them. The CDR3 bases are TGTGCCTGGAGCGGATCGACAGGCTACGAGCAGTACTTC. It is translated as CAWSGSTGYEQYF. Combining the CDR3 with reference TRBV30 and TRBJ2-7 gives the whole variable domain SQTIHQWPATLVQPVGSPLSLECTVEGTSNPNLYWYRQAAGRGLQLLFYSVGIGQISSEVPQNLSASRPQDRQFILSSKKLLLSDSGFYLCAWSGSTGYEQYFGPGTRLTVT.

The chain uses TRBV5-1 and TRBJ2-3; D is unresolved. The length of the CDR3 is 15 residues. The ends were cut back, 3 bases at V and 0 bases at J, with 11 bases in the middle. Germline loops: CDR1 SGHRS, CDR2 YFSETQ. This CDR3 is CASSSPQVSTDTQYF. The CDR3 bases are TGCGCCAGCAGCTCTCCTCAGGTTAGCACAGATACGCAGTATTTT.